A single sample is the source of the 13 T cell receptor beta chains below, sequenced in a study of Tregs in tolerant kidney transplant recipients. Libraries were prepared by immunoSEQ multiplex PCR; TCRdb keeps only in-frame clonotypes and omits some of them. The data show tens of thousands of clones, around 98% seen once. Sequencing was performed on Tregs from blood, taken before the transplant. All receptors derive from a human donor who received a combined kidney and bone marrow transplant.

The chain is built from TRBV7-3 and TRBJ2-3; no clear D gene. CDR1 and CDR2 (germline): SGHTA, FQGTGA. V shed 6 bases and J shed 0 bases, with 4 bases lying between them. There are 12 residues in the CDR3. The CDR3 is CASSRSTDTQYF. For the CDR3, the DNA is TGTGCCAGCAGTCGGAGCACAGATACGCAGTATTTT.

The chain employs TRBV27 and TRBJ1-5; TRBD1 agrees at 11 bases. Germline V lookup: CDR1 MNHEY, CDR2 SMNVEV (reference sequence). This CDR3 contains 15 residues. The junction had 7 bases not matched to a gene; V was cut back by 7 bases and J by 5 bases. CDR3 loop: CASKADRGPDQPQHF. The CDR3 DNA is TGTGCCAGCAAGGCGGACAGGGGGCCGGATCAGCCCCAGCATTTT.

The chain links TRBV10-3 to TRBJ2-3, with D hard to call. Germline V gene lookup returns CDR1 ENHRY and CDR2 SYGVKD. V was pared by 2 bases and J by 1 base, with 4 bases between. The CDR3 runs 13 residues. The chain's CDR3 is CAISETGTDTQYF. The DNA of the CDR3 is TGTGCCATCAGTGAGACAGGCACAGATACGCAGTATTTT.

The J gene is TRBJ2-5, the V gene TRBV7-2, with TRBD2 as a possible D gene (5 bases). V shed 1 base and J shed 4 bases, with 16 bases lying between them. Per the germline V gene, CDR1 is SGHTA and CDR2 is FQGNSA. CDR3 size: 16 residues. The CDR3: CASSLGVAGGGETQYF. The CDR3 DNA is TGTGCCAGCAGCTTAGGGGTGGCAGGCGGAGGAGAGACCCAGTACTTC. Full variable domain (outside the CDR3, taken from reference TRBV7-2 and TRBJ2-5): GAGVSQSPSNKVTEKGKDVELRCDPISGHTALYWYRQSLGQGLEFLIYFQGNSAPDKSGLPSDRFSAERTGGSVSTLTIQRTQQEDSAVYLCASSLGVAGGGETQYFGPGTRLLVL.

This clone showed up just once. The rearrangement uses TRBV5-6 and TRBJ2-3; D may be TRBD2 (6 bases). Germline V gives CDR1 SGHDT, CDR2 YYEEEE. Between the trimmed V and J ends, which lost 4 bases and 2 bases, there was a span of 14 bases. CDR3 length: 15 residues. The CDR3 reads CASSLGLIYTDTQYF. CDR3 sequence (DNA): TGTGCCAGCAGCCTCGGACTAATTTACACAGATACGCAGTATTTT.

The rearrangement uses TRBV21-1 and TRBJ2-7; the DNA was not used to check the table's D call, TRBD2. TRBV21-1 constitutes a pseudogene. The CDR3 runs 13 residues. The CDR3 DNA follows: TGTGCCATCGGGACTAGCGGGAACCACGAGCAGTACTTC. Amino acid sequence: CAIGTSGNHEQYF.

V is TRBV14 and J is TRBJ2-3; 10 nucleotides line up with TRBD2. The CDR3 consists of 19 residues. CDR1 and CDR2 (germline): SGHDN, FVKESK. Losses at the gene ends were 4 bases for V and 2 bases for J; bases not matched to a gene: 15. The CDR3 DNA reads as TGTGCCAGCAGCCTTCCCGGGCTAGCGGGGGATTTGAACACAGATACGCAGTATTTT. It specifies CASSLPGLAGDLNTDTQYF.

V is TRBV28 and J is TRBJ1-2; 7 nucleotides agree with TRBD1. Germline CDR1 and CDR2: MDHEN and SYDVKM. The CDR3 extends over 14 amino acids. The V and J ends lost 6 bases and 8 bases, in that order; junction bases with no gene match: 12. The CDR3 is CASSRRLTGTGYTF. CDR3 DNA sequence: TGTGCCAGCAGCCGACGCCTGACAGGGACCGGCTACACCTTC.

The CDR3 sequence: CASSPTGVNTEAFF. Written as DNA, the CDR3 is TGTGCCAGCTCACCGACAGGGGTGAACACTGAAGCTTTCTTT. This chain connects TRBV18 to TRBJ1-1, with 8 bases that match TRBD1. CDR1 KGHSH and CDR2 LQKENI come from the germline V gene. This CDR3 comprises 14 residues. Unmatched junction bases numbered 0, after V lost 3 bases and J lost 0 bases.

The chain combines TRBV19 with TRBJ2-7, with D tentatively TRBD1 (5 bases). Trimming pared 3 bases from V and 0 bases from J, leaving 12 bases between. Germline V gene data show CDR1 as LNHDA and CDR2 as SQIVND (reference sequence). The CDR3 has 15 amino acids. The CDR3 nucleotides read TGTGCCAGTAGTATTTCGCGGACAAGCTCCTACGAGCAGTACTTC. Its protein is CASSISRTSSYEQYF.

The chain joins TRBV5-4 to TRBJ1-2; D uncertain. The CDR3 loop spans 16 amino acids. The germline V and J ends were trimmed by 0 bases and 0 bases, with 12 bases remaining between them. Germline V lookup: CDR1 SGHNT, CDR2 YYREEE (reference sequence). CDR3 DNA sequence: TGTGCCAGCAGCTTGGGCCGGGGAGGGACTAACTATGGCTACACCTTC. Its protein product is CASSLGRGGTNYGYTF.

With respect to this clone: Compared with germline, one end of the junction differs, possibly owing to a read error. The gene calls are TRBV19 and TRBJ1-5; D not certain. The germline CDR1 and CDR2 sequences are LNHDA and SQIVND (reference sequence). The CDR3 has 13 residues. The CDR3 bases are TGTGCCAGTAGTATAAATAGCGATCAGCCCCAGCATTTT. Protein product: CASSINSDQPQHF.

Only one count was recorded for this clone. This chain connects TRBV7-3 to TRBJ2-1; weak D call: TRBD1 (6 bases). Germline lookup yields CDR1 SGHTA and CDR2 FQGTGA. This CDR3 spans 15 amino acids. Deletions cut 5 bases from V and 4 bases from J, with 15 bases between. The DNA of the CDR3 is TGTGCCAGCAGCCCGCGACAGGTTTCGTACAATGAGCAGTTCTTC. Its translation is CASSPRQVSYNEQFF.